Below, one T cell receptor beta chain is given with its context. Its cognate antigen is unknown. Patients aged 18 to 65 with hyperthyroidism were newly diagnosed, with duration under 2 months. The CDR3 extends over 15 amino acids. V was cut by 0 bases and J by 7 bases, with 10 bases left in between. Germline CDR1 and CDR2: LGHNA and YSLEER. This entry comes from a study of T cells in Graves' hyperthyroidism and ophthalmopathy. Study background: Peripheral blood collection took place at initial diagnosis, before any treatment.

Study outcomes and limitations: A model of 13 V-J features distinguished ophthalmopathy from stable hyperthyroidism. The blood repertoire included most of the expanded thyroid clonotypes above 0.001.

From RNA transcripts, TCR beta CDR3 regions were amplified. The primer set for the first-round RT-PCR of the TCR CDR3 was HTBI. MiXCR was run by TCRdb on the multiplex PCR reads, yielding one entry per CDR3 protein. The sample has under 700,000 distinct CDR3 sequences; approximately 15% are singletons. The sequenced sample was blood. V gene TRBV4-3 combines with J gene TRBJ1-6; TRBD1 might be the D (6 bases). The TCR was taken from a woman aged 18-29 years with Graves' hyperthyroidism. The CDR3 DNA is TGCGCCAGCAGCCAAGACCAGGGGAAGAATTCACCCCTCCACTTT. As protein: CASSQDQGKNSPLHF.